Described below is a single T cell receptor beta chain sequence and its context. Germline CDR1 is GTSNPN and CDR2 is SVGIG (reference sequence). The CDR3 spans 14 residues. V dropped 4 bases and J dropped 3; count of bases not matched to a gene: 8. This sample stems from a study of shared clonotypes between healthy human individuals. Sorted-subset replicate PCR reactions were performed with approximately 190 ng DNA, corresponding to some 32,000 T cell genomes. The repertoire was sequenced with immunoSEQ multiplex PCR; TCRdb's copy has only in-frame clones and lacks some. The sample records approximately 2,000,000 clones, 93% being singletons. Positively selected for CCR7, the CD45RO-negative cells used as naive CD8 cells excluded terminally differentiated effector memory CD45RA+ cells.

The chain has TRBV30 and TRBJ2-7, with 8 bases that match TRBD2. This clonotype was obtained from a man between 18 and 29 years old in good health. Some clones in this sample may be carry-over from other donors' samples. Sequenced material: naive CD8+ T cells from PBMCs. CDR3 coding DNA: TGTGCCTGGAACATAGCGGGATTGAACTACGAGCAGTACTTC. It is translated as CAWNIAGLNYEQYF.